A selection of T cell receptor beta chains follows, all from one sample in a study of T cells in Graves' hyperthyroidism and ophthalmopathy. TCRdb ran MiXCR on the multiplex PCR reads and lists one entry per CDR3 protein. The repertoire holds more than 500,000 distinct CDR3 sequences, with approximately 15% as singletons. Sequenced sample: blood. The source is a woman aged 40-49 years with Graves' ophthalmopathy. CDR3s include the opening cysteine and the closing phenylalanine or tryptophan. Each record gives: V gene, J gene, clone size, CDR3 length, D gene, CDR3 DNA, CDR3 protein. A D gene is named only where the DNA matches it firmly. A clone size is listed for some rows: how often the clone was seen (once, few, many), or a class if it is expanded.

v_gene: TRBV11-3
j_gene: TRBJ2-7
abundance: few
len: 13
d_gene: -
CDR3nt: TGTGCCAGCAGCTTGACAGTACACTACGAGCAGTACTTC
CDR3aa: CASSLTVHYEQYF

v_gene: TRBV6-2/TRBV6-3
j_gene: TRBJ2-7
abundance: many
len: 17
d_gene: TRBD2
CDR3nt: TGTGCCAGCAGCCCGGGACTAGCGGGAGAGGCATCCTACGAGCAGTACTTC
CDR3aa: CASSPGLAGEASYEQYF

v_gene: TRBV20-1
j_gene: TRBJ2-7
abundance: few
len: 14
d_gene: TRBD2
CDR3nt: TGCAGTGCAATAGGACTAGCCGGCTCCTACGAGCAGTACTTC
CDR3aa: CSAIGLAGSYEQYF

v_gene: TRBV6-2/TRBV6-3
j_gene: TRBJ2-4
abundance: many
len: 16
d_gene: TRBD2
CDR3nt: TGTGCCAGCAGTTACCCAGCGGGAGTGGCCAAAAACATTCAGTACTTC
CDR3aa: CASSYPAGVAKNIQYF

v_gene: TRBV27
j_gene: TRBJ2-5
abundance: many
len: 15
d_gene: TRBD1
CDR3nt: TGTGCCAGCAACGCTCGGACAGGGGCACGAGAGACCCAGTACTTC
CDR3aa: CASNARTGARETQYF

v_gene: TRBV30
j_gene: TRBJ1-2
abundance: many
len: 14
d_gene: -
CDR3nt: TGTGCCTGGAGTGTACAAGGGGCGGGCTATGGCTACACCTTC
CDR3aa: CAWSVQGAGYGYTF

v_gene: TRBV20-1
j_gene: TRBJ1-1
abundance: -
len: 14
d_gene: -
CDR3nt: TGCAGTGCTAGACTACCCCACCACGGGACTGAAGCTTTCTTT
CDR3aa: CSARLPHHGTEAFF

v_gene: TRBV11-2
j_gene: TRBJ2-7
abundance: few
len: 16
d_gene: -
CDR3nt: TGTGCCAGCAGCTTAATGGGGCGGACGGGTCCGCACGAGCAGTACTTC
CDR3aa: CASSLMGRTGPHEQYF

v_gene: TRBV7-3
j_gene: TRBJ2-5
abundance: many
len: 13
d_gene: -
CDR3nt: TGTGCCAGCAGCTCTGTACCCCATGAGACCCAGTACTTC
CDR3aa: CASSSVPHETQYF

v_gene: TRBV27
j_gene: TRBJ2-5
abundance: many
len: 23
d_gene: TRBD2
CDR3nt: TGTGCCAGCAGTTTTGGGGACAGGCCCATCCGCCGGACTAGCGGGAGTGTCGTGGAGACCCAGTACTTC
CDR3aa: CASSFGDRPIRRTSGSVVETQYF

v_gene: TRBV18
j_gene: TRBJ2-2
abundance: once
len: 16
d_gene: -
CDR3nt: TGTGCCAGCTCACCACGCAGACTCCAGAGCGCCGGGGAGCTGTTTTTT
CDR3aa: CASSPRRLQSAGELFF